This T cell receptor (beta chain) was recovered during a study of Ad26.COV2.S vaccination and SARS-CoV-2 variants. General study results and limits: Substantial response breadth was reportedly seen for spike-specific CD8+ and CD4+ T cells after vaccination.

Treatment denoted: around 19 received Ad26.COV2.S at low or high dose, single or two shots; 5 received placebo; per-sample allocation not given. Specimens were obtained on day 63 following the first vaccine or placebo injection. This CDR3 has 15 residues. Trimming cost V 4 bases and J 7 bases, with 14 bases left between them. Germline V gene sequence: CDR1 MNHEY, CDR2 SVGAGI. There are a few counts of this clone. The antigen remains undetermined. Some clones are missing from TCRdb's copy, which holds only in-frame ones; the method was immunoSEQ multiplex PCR. The table includes 300,000 to 350,000 clones, around 84% detected once.

The chain joins TRBV6-5 to TRBJ1-6; weak D call: TRBD1 (5 bases). This specimen was peripheral blood, taken in a trial of Ad26.COV2.S vaccine versus placebo. This receptor was identified in a person aged 18-60 years who received the Ad26.COV2.S COVID-19 vaccine or a placebo. The CDR3 is CASSSQGSVNSPLHF. The CDR3 DNA follows: TGTGCCAGCAGTTCCCAGGGCTCCGTGAATTCACCCCTCCACTTT.